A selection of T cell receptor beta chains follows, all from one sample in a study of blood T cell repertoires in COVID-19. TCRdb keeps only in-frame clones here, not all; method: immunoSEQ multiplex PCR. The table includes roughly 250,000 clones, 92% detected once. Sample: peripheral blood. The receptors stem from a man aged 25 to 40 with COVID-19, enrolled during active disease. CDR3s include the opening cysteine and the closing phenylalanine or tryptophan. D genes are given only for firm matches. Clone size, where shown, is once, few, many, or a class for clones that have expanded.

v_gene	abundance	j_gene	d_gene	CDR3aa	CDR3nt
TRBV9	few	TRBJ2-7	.	CASSVGDSYEQYF	TGTGCCAGCAGCGTTGGAGACAGTTACGAGCAGTACTTC
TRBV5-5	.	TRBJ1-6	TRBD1	CASSFYGQGDSPLHF	TGTGCCAGCAGCTTTTACGGGCAGGGGGATTCACCCCTCCACTTT
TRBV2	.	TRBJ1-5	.	CASSEFEGDLQPQHF	TGTGCCAGCAGTGAGTTCGAGGGAGATTTGCAGCCCCAGCATTTT
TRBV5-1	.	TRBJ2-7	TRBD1	CASSQGGTGNEQYF	TGCGCCAGCAGCCAAGGGGGGACAGGGAACGAGCAGTACTTC
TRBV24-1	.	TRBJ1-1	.	CATSDLGGANTEAFF	TGTGCCACCAGTGATTTAGGTGGGGCGAACACTGAAGCTTTCTTT
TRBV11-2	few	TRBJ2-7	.	CASSNSYEQYF	TGTGCCAGCAGTAACTCCTACGAGCAGTACTTC
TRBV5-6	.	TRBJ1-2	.	CASSLGITDGYTF	TGTGCCAGCAGCTTGGGGATTACAGATGGCTACACCTTC
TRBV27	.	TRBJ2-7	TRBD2	CASSRSGTNYEQYF	TGTGCCAGCAGTCGTTCCGGGACTAACTACGAGCAGTACTTC
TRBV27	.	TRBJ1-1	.	CASRTTRDTEAFF	TGTGCCAGCAGGACGACCAGGGACACTGAAGCTTTCTTT
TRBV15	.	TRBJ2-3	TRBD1	CATSRRQGADTQYF	TGTGCCACCAGCCGACGACAGGGAGCGGATACGCAGTATTTT
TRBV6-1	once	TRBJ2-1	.	CASSEITSGYVSSSYNEQFF	TGTGCCAGCAGTGAAATTACGTCAGGGTATGTAAGCAGCTCCTACAATGAGCAGTTCTTC
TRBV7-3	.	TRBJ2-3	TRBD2	CASSTRTSGYDTQYF	TGTGCCAGCAGCACCCGGACTAGCGGGTATGATACGCAGTATTTT
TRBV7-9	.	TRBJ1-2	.	CASSLLAVNYGYTF	TGTGCCAGCAGCTTACTAGCGGTTAACTATGGCTACACCTTC
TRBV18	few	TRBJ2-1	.	CASSSGQEQFF	TGTGCCAGCTCGTCAGGACAGGAGCAGTTCTTC
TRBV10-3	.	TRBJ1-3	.	CAISAGVGISGNTIYF	TGTGCCATCAGTGCAGGGGTTGGAATCTCTGGAAACACCATATATTTT
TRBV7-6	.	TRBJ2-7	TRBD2	CASSSPSGRYHEQYF	TGTGCCAGCAGCTCACCTAGCGGGAGATACCACGAGCAGTACTTC
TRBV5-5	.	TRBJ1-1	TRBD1	CASSKGQGYTEAFF	TGTGCCAGCAGCAAAGGACAGGGCTACACTGAAGCTTTCTTT
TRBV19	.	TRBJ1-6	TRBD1	CASSSSTGTGVNSPLHF	TGTGCCAGTAGTTCGTCAACCGGGACAGGGGTTAATTCACCCCTCCACTTT
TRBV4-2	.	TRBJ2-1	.	CASSHPSSTYNEQFF	TGTGCCAGCAGCCATCCTAGCTCCACCTACAATGAGCAGTTCTTC
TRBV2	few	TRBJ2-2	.	CASRADRNTGELFF	TGTGCCAGCAGGGCGGACAGAAACACCGGGGAGCTGTTTTTT
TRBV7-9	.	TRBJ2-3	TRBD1	CASSLGQGHQDTQYF	TGTGCCAGCAGCTTGGGACAGGGACATCAAGATACGCAGTATTTT
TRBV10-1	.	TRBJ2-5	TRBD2	CASSDQRGGETQYF	TGCGCCAGCAGTGACCAGCGGGGAGGTGAGACCCAGTACTTC
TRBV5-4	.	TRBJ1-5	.	CASSLDQGSNQPQHF	TGTGCCAGCAGCTTGGATCAGGGTAGCAATCAGCCCCAGCATTTT
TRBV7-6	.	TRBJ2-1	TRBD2	CASSLTSGESYNEQFF	TGTGCCAGCAGCCTGACTAGCGGGGAGTCCTACAATGAGCAGTTCTTC
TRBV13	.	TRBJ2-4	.	CASSSPGGQSIQYF	TGTGCCAGCAGCTCTCCGGGTGGACAAAGCATTCAGTACTTC
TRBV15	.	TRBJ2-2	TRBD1	CATSREGQGNTGELFF	TGTGCCACCAGCAGAGAGGGACAGGGGAACACCGGGGAGCTGTTTTTT
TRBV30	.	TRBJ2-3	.	CAWSVLADTQYF	TGTGCCTGGAGTGTACTCGCAGATACGCAGTATTTT
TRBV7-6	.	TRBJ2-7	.	CASSPDRLEQYF	TGTGCCAGCAGCCCCGACAGACTGGAGCAGTACTTC
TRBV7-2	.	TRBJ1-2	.	CASSLEQINYGYTF	TGTGCCAGCAGCTTAGAACAGATTAACTATGGCTACACCTTC
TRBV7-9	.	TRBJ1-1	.	CASSFSGELMNTEAFF	TGTGCCAGCAGCTTTTCAGGGGAACTCATGAACACTGAAGCTTTCTTT
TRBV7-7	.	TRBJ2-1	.	CASSPRQVPSSYNEQFF	TGTGCCAGCAGCCCAAGACAGGTGCCGAGCTCCTACAATGAGCAGTTCTTC
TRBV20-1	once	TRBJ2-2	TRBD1	CSASGTGSGELFF	TGCAGTGCTAGTGGGACAGGGTCCGGGGAGCTGTTTTTT
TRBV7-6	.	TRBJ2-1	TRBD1	CASSLAPTGFKSSYNEQFF	TGTGCCAGCAGCTTAGCGCCGACAGGGTTTAAAAGCTCCTACAATGAGCAGTTCTTC
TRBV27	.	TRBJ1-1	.	CASSQSRMNTEAFF	TGTGCCAGCAGCCAAAGCCGTATGAACACTGAAGCTTTCTTT
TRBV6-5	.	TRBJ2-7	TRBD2	CASEPRTSVSHEQYF	TGTGCCAGCGAACCTAGGACTAGCGTCTCCCACGAGCAGTACTTC
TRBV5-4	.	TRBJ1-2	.	CASRAEANSNYGYTF	TGTGCCAGCAGGGCAGAGGCGAACTCTAACTATGGCTACACCTTC
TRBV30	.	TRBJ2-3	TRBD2	CAWARGVSTDTQYF	TGTGCCTGGGCTCGGGGGGTGAGCACAGATACGCAGTATTTT
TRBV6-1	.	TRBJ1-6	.	CASSEWVEAPLHF	TGTGCCAGCAGTGAATGGGTAGAGGCACCCCTCCACTTT
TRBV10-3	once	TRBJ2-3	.	CAISAPLVTDTQYF	TGTGCCATCAGTGCCCCACTTGTCACAGATACGCAGTATTTT
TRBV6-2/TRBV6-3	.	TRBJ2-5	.	CASSYLLGSGQETQYF	TGTGCCAGCAGTTACCTTCTCGGGTCTGGCCAAGAGACCCAGTACTTC
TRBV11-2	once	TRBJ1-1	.	CASGATTNTEAFF	TGTGCCAGCGGGGCAACCACGAACACTGAAGCTTTCTTT
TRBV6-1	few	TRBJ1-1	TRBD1	CASSEEGQAFFDNTEAFF	TGTGCCAGCAGTGAAGAGGGACAGGCCTTCTTTGACAACACTGAAGCTTTCTTT
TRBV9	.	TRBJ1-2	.	CASSVAGDGGYTF	TGTGCCAGCAGCGTAGCGGGAGATGGTGGCTACACCTTC